Each of the 27 T cell receptor beta chains below was sequenced from the same sample in a study of blood T cell repertoires in COVID-19 (dated by TCRdb to 2020 to 2021). Receptors were amplified or captured by the immunoSEQ multiplex PCR assay. TCRdb retrieved this table from immuneACCESS and kept in-frame rearrangements only. Not all clones are present; in checked studies, unresolved V genes account for under half, and no reason is known for the remainder. The sample includes roughly 160,000 clones, with around 82% observed a single time. Clones ranked in the top ten supply roughly a tenth of the sample. The specimen was peripheral blood. These receptors all stem from a woman over 75 with active or convalescent COVID-19.

The chain recombines TRBV5-1 with TRBJ2-4; D unclear. Germline-derived CDR1 and CDR2 are SGHRS and YFSETQ. Trimming pared 5 bases from V and 3 bases from J, leaving 12 bases between. The CDR3 length is 14 residues. The CDR3 region has the DNA TGCGCCAGCAGGTCGCATACGGGCAAAAACATTCAGTACTTC. Its protein product is CASRSHTGKNIQYF.

This chain joins TRBV23-1 and TRBJ2-7; TRBD2 matches 9 bases. TRBV23-1 is an open reading frame whose function is uncertain. V shed 4 bases and J 7 bases; nucleotides not matched to a gene: 17. The CDR3 consists of 17 residues. The CDR3 DNA reads TGCGCCAGCAGTCGCAACCCTAGCGGGACGGCGACTAGAGAGCAGTACTTC. Amino acid sequence: CASSRNPSGTATREQYF.

This clone was counted a few times. V gene TRBV7-9 combines with J gene TRBJ1-1; TRBD1 is a possible D gene (5 bases). This CDR3 has 14 amino acids. The germline CDR1 and CDR2 sequences are SEHNR and FQNEAQ (reference sequence). V was shortened by 4 bases and J by 3 bases, with 12 bases between the two germline ends. CDR3 region: CASSSDSGDTEAFF. Here the CDR3 DNA reads TGTGCCAGCAGCTCAGACAGTGGGGACACTGAAGCTTTCTTT.

The gene calls are TRBV5-1 and TRBJ1-1; 11 bases map to TRBD1. After removal of 1 base from V and 4 bases from J, the junction contained 6 bases not matched to a gene. The CDR3 extends over 16 amino acids. In germline, CDR1 is SGHRS, CDR2 YFSETQ. This CDR3 is CASSLRSGTGGTEAFF. DNA for the CDR3: TGCGCCAGCAGCTTGAGGTCGGGGACAGGGGGCACTGAAGCTTTCTTT.

The chain recombines TRBV2 with TRBJ2-5, with D maybe TRBD1 (5 bases). V was clipped by 3 bases and J by 4 bases, with 12 bases between them. This CDR3 comprises 14 residues. CDR1 SNHLY and CDR2 FYNNEI come from the germline V gene. The DNA of the CDR3 is TGTGCCAGCAGTGACCACAGTAGGGGAGAGACCCAGTACTTC. This gives the protein CASSDHSRGETQYF.

V and J are TRBV6-6 and TRBJ2-2; TRBD1 aligns across 10 bases. V shed 6 bases and J 4 bases; nucleotides not matched to a gene: 2. Germline V CDR1 and CDR2: MNHNY, SVGAGI (reference sequence). CDR3 size: 14 residues. Written as DNA, the CDR3 is TGTGCCAGCAGACGACAGGGGGCCACCGGGGAGCTGTTTTTT. This sequence encodes CASRRQGATGELFF.

This rearrangement joins TRBV19 to TRBJ1-4; D not resolved. Deletions cut 4 bases from V and 7 bases from J, with 7 bases between. Germline V CDR1 and CDR2: LNHDA, SQIVND (reference sequence). The CDR3 loop spans 12 amino acids. The CDR3 nucleotides read TGTGCCAGTAGTACCCTCAGTGAAAAACTGTTTTTT. It codes for CASSTLSEKLFF.

The J gene is TRBJ1-2, the V gene TRBV3-1 (or the pseudogene TRBV3-2); 8 nucleotides align to TRBD1. J was trimmed by 7 bases and V by 4 bases; bases with no gene match: 11. Germline assignment: CDR1 LGHDT and CDR2 YNNKEL (reference sequence). The CDR3 consists of 15 residues. CDR3 amino acids: CASSRGQGAMAGYTF. CDR3 nucleotides: TGTGCCAGCAGCCGAGGACAGGGAGCCATGGCTGGCTACACCTTC.

The chain uses TRBV7-3 and TRBJ2-3; 8 bases are a match to TRBD2. Germline CDR1 SGHTA, CDR2 FQGTGA. The CDR3 is made up of 15 amino acids. V dropped 5 bases and J dropped 6; count of bases not matched to a gene: 10. The chain's CDR3 is CASSPGGTSRDTQYF. DNA of the CDR3: TGTGCCAGCAGCCCAGGCGGGACTAGTCGGGATACGCAGTATTTT.

The J gene is TRBJ1-2, the V gene TRBV5-1, with TRBD1 identical over 9 bases. The J segment lost 7 bases and the V segment lost 3 bases, leaving 4 bases of the junction unmatched. Germline V gene lookup returns CDR1 SGHRS and CDR2 YFSETQ. The CDR3 length is 13 residues. CDR3: CASSSGQGFGYTF. The CDR3 nucleotides are TGCGCCAGCAGCTCGGGACAGGGCTTTGGCTACACCTTC.

The chain recombines TRBV7-9 with TRBJ1-4, with 9 positions matching TRBD1. The CDR3 is made up of 14 amino acids. With 3 bases clipped from V and 4 bases from J, the junction kept 0 bases outside the gene matches. Germline-derived CDR1 and CDR2 are SEHNR and FQNEAQ (reference sequence). This CDR3 is CASSLTGGNEKLFF. CDR3 bases: TGTGCCAGCAGCTTGACAGGGGGTAATGAAAAACTGTTTTTT. Complete variable domain (other parts from reference TRBV7-9 and TRBJ1-4): DTGVSQNPRHKITKRGQNVTFRCDPISEHNRLYWYRQTLGQGPEFLTYFQNEAQLEKSRLLSDRFSAERPKGSFSTLEIQRTEQGDSAMYLCASSLTGGNEKLFFGSGTQLSVL.

The V call is TRBV9, the J call TRBJ2-2; TRBD2 agrees at 12 bases. V lost 4 bases, J lost 7 bases, and 14 bases stayed unmatched. The CDR3 sequence is 18 residues long. Germline assignment: CDR1 SGDLS and CDR2 YYNGEE. CDR3 sequence: CASSPYPPTSGSGGELFF. The DNA of the CDR3 is TGTGCCAGCAGCCCGTACCCCCCGACTAGCGGGAGCGGCGGGGAGCTGTTTTTT. The full variable domain, its missing parts supplied by reference TRBV9 and TRBJ2-2, is DSGVTQTPKHLITATGQRVTLRCSPRSGDLSVYWYQQSLDQGLQFLIQYYNGEERAKGNILERFSAQQFPDLHSELNLSSLELGDSALYFCASSPYPPTSGSGGELFFGEGSRLTVL.

The J gene is TRBJ2-1, the V gene TRBV28, with 16 bases lining up with TRBD2. Germline trimming cut 5 bases from V and 2 bases from J; bases unmatched to any gene: 3. In germline, CDR1 is MDHEN, CDR2 SYDVKM. This CDR3 has 17 residues. CDR3 nucleotides: TGTGCCAGCAGTGGGACTAGCGGGAGGGGAACCTACAATGAGCAGTTCTTC. It specifies CASSGTSGRGTYNEQFF.

This rearrangement joins TRBV11-2 to TRBJ1-1; D gene uncertain. Trimming took off 4 bases at V and 2 bases at J, with 5 bases between the two ends. Germline V lookup: CDR1 SGHAT, CDR2 FQNNGV. The CDR3 extends over 12 amino acids. The DNA for the CDR3 is TGTGCCAGCAGCTATATCAACACTGAAGCTTTCTTT. Translating it yields CASSYINTEAFF.

The chain recombines TRBV18 with TRBJ1-1, with D perhaps TRBD1 (5 bases). This CDR3 is built from 13 residues. Germline values: CDR1 KGHSH, CDR2 LQKENI. V lost 3 bases and J 6 bases, leaving 11 bases between the germline ends. The CDR3 here is CASSPIQGAEAFF. In DNA, the CDR3 is TGTGCCAGCTCACCCATCCAGGGCGCTGAAGCTTTCTTT.

V gene TRBV28 combines with J gene TRBJ1-2, with unresolved D. This CDR3 is built from 15 residues. Germline CDR1 is MDHEN and CDR2 is SYDVKM. The V end was cut by 3 bases, the J end by 2 bases, with 13 bases between. CDR3 DNA: TGTGCCAGCAGTTTGGTGGCAGGCGGGAACTATGGCTACACCTTC. It codes for CASSLVAGGNYGYTF.

This chain connects TRBV29-1 to TRBJ2-7; D is possibly TRBD2 (5 bases). V gave up 4 bases and J gave up 2 bases, with 15 bases separating them. Germline CDR1 SQVTM, CDR2 ANQGSEA. This CDR3 spans 14 amino acids. In DNA, the CDR3 is TGCAGCGTTGCGGGAACCAAGCACCCCTACGAGCAGTACTTC. Amino acid sequence: CSVAGTKHPYEQYF.

The chain uses TRBV7-9 and TRBJ2-1; possibly TRBD2 for D (6 bases). Germline values: CDR1 SEHNR, CDR2 FQNEAQ (reference sequence). Between the trimmed V and J ends, which lost 1 base and 4 bases, there was a span of 14 bases. The CDR3 sequence is 16 residues long. The CDR3 DNA reads as TGTGCCAGCAGCTTAGGGGCGGGAAATTCGTACAATGAGCAGTTCTTC. Its protein is CASSLGAGNSYNEQFF.

The V gene is TRBV28, the J gene TRBJ1-4; D ambiguous. The CDR3 has 15 residues. The germline gives CDR1 MDHEN, CDR2 SYDVKM. The V and J ends lost 5 bases and 6 bases respectively, with 16 bases between them. This chain's CDR3 is CASSPLGGRDEKLFF. The CDR3, as DNA: TGTGCCAGCAGTCCATTGGGAGGGCGGGATGAAAAACTGTTTTTT.

This clone was seen just once. The V gene is TRBV6-6, the J gene TRBJ1-2; a possible D gene is TRBD1 (6 bases). CDR3 length equals 15 residues. Germline CDR1 reads MNHNY; CDR2 reads SVGAGI (reference sequence). V dropped 6 bases and J dropped 4 bases, with 18 bases sitting between them. The CDR3, as DNA: TGTGCCAGCAGAGATGATTCAGACAGGACCTATGGCTACACCTTC. This encodes CASRDDSDRTYGYTF.

V is TRBV11-2 and J is TRBJ2-3; 13 bases are shared with TRBD2. The CDR3 has 14 residues. J gave up 6 bases and V 9 bases, and 6 bases lay outside the gene matches. CDR1 and CDR2 (germline): SGHAT, FQNNGV. CDR3 in DNA: TGTGCCAGTGGACTAGCGGGAGCGGAGGATACGCAGTATTTT. As protein: CASGLAGAEDTQYF.

The chain has TRBV7-9 and TRBJ1-1, with TRBD1 as a possible D gene (6 bases). Germline V gene lookup returns CDR1 SEHNR and CDR2 FQNEAQ (reference sequence). Trimming took off 1 base at V and 3 bases at J, with 9 bases between the two ends. The length of the CDR3 is 14 residues. The CDR3 loop reads CASSLVTGYTEAFF. CDR3 sequence (DNA): TGTGCCAGCAGCTTAGTAACAGGGTACACTGAAGCTTTCTTT. Full variable domain (outside the CDR3, taken from reference TRBV7-9 and TRBJ1-1): DTGVSQNPRHKITKRGQNVTFRCDPISEHNRLYWYRQTLGQGPEFLTYFQNEAQLEKSRLLSDRFSAERPKGSFSTLEIQRTEQGDSAMYLCASSLVTGYTEAFFGQGTRLTVV.

This chain joins TRBV27 and TRBJ2-7; 9 positions agree with TRBD2. The germline CDR1 and CDR2 sequences are MNHEY and SMNVEV (reference sequence). The CDR3 is 14 amino acids. V gave up 5 bases and J gave up 5 bases; unmatched junction bases: 7. The DNA for the CDR3 is TGTGCCAGCAGTCCCCGGACTAGCGTCCACGAGCAGTACTTC. Its protein is CASSPRTSVHEQYF.

The V call is TRBV19, the J call TRBJ1-1; D is ambiguous. Germline assignment: CDR1 LNHDA and CDR2 SQIVND (reference sequence). The CDR3 is 14 amino acids. Trimming cost V 5 bases and J 0 bases, with 10 bases left between them. The CDR3 DNA sequence: TGTGCCAGTAGTGAGCGTAGTGTGAACACTGAAGCTTTCTTT. Amino acid sequence: CASSERSVNTEAFF.

This clone has just one count. The V and J genes are TRBV19 and TRBJ2-7; a weak D match, TRBD1 (6 bases). The CDR3 is 14 amino acids. The germline CDR1 and CDR2 sequences are LNHDA and SQIVND (reference sequence). The ends were cut back, 2 bases at V and 7 bases at J, with 15 bases in the middle. CDR3 sequence: CASSISGVLKEQYF. DNA of the CDR3: TGTGCCAGTAGTATATCAGGGGTCCTCAAGGAGCAGTACTTC. The full variable domain, rest sourced from reference TRBV19 and TRBJ2-7, is DGGITQSPKYLFRKEGQNVTLSCEQNLNHDAMYWYRQDPGQGLRLIYYSQIVNDFQKGDIAEGYSVSREKKESFPLTVTSAQKNPTAFYLCASSISGVLKEQYFGPGTRLTVT.

This chain joins TRBV18 and TRBJ1-1; no clear D gene. This CDR3 has 15 amino acids. The germline V and J ends were trimmed by 2 bases and 4 bases, with 14 bases remaining between them. Looked up from germline, CDR1 is KGHSH and CDR2 is LQKENI. CDR3 loop: CASSPGQVPTTEAFF. The CDR3 coding sequence is TGTGCCAGCTCACCAGGGCAGGTCCCTACCACTGAAGCTTTCTTT.

The sample holds one count of this clone. J is TRBJ1-4 and V is TRBV7-9; 10 bases map to TRBD1. This CDR3 spans 16 amino acids. The trim removed 0 bases at V and 6 bases at J, leaving 4 bases unmatched. The germline V gene has CDR1 SEHNR and CDR2 FQNEAQ (reference sequence). The CDR3 reads CASSLAVGTGDEKLFF. The CDR3 DNA reads TGTGCCAGCAGCTTAGCGGTAGGGACAGGGGATGAAAAACTGTTTTTT. The full variable domain, its missing parts supplied by reference TRBV7-9 and TRBJ1-4, is DTGVSQNPRHKITKRGQNVTFRCDPISEHNRLYWYRQTLGQGPEFLTYFQNEAQLEKSRLLSDRFSAERPKGSFSTLEIQRTEQGDSAMYLCASSLAVGTGDEKLFFGSGTQLSVL.